The table lists the clone carrying this TCR beta chain with a few counts. Antigen: not known. This sample was taken from a study of T cell repertoires in cytomegalovirus infection. In TCRdb, the reads were re-called with MiXCR into one record per CDR3 protein. The sample has roughly 730,000 distinct CDR3 sequences; around a third are singletons. V lost 5 bases and J lost 6; bases outside the gene matches: 6. The CDR3 is 14 amino acids. General study findings and limits: CMV-specific TCR beta clonotypes restricted by HLA-C dominated the ex vivo response. Frequencies of public TCR beta families were cumulated, and this identified carriers of CMV plus the relevant HLA.

The sequencing here drew on cultured PBMCs, taken from culture after CMV antigen stimulation. V gene TRBV12-3 or TRBV12-4 combines with J gene TRBJ2-1; 8 bases are shared with TRBD2. The sequence came from a human donor in good health (CMV status not recorded). Some clones in this sample may be carry-over from other donors' samples. CDR3 nucleotides: TGTGCCAGCAGTCCAGCGGGAGCCCCCAATGAGCAGTTCTTC. Its protein product is CASSPAGAPNEQFF.